This T cell receptor beta chain was observed in a study of blood T cell repertoires in COVID-19. Study at large: The United States, Italy and Spain were the sources of the acute and convalescent COVID-19 samples.

The V end was cut by 1 base, the J end by 6 bases, with 8 bases between. The CDR3 is made up of 13 amino acids. Germline V gene lookup returns CDR1 SGHKS and CDR2 YYEKEE (reference sequence). Here immunoSEQ multiplex PCR was the method, and the copy in TCRdb shows in-frame clones only, minus some. The sample contains under 350,000 clones, about nine tenths of which appear only once. The chain is built from TRBV5-5 and TRBJ2-1, with a weak D call TRBD1 (5 bases). The sequence was obtained from a man between 50 and 59 years old with acute or convalescent COVID-19. Specimen: peripheral blood. The CDR3, as DNA: TGTGCCAGCAGCTTGCTCAGGGCCAATGAGCAGTTCTTC. Amino acid sequence: CASSLLRANEQFF.